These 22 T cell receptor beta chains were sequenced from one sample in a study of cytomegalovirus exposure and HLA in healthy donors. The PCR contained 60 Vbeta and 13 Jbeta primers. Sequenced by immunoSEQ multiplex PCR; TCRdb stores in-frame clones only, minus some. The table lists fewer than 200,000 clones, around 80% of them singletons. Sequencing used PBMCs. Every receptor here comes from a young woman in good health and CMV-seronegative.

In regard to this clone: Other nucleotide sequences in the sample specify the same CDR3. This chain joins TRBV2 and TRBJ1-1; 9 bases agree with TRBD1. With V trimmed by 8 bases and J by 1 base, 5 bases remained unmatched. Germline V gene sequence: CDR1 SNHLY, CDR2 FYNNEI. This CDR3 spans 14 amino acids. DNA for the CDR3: TGTGCCAGCCGGTACAGGGGGCAGAACACTGAAGCTTTCTTT. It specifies CASRYRGQNTEAFF.

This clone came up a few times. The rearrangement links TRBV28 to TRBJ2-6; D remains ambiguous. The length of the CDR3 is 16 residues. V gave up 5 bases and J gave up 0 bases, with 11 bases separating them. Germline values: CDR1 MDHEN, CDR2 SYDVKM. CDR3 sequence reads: CASSKRLSSGANVLTF. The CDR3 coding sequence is TGTGCCAGCAGTAAGCGACTCAGCTCTGGGGCCAACGTCCTGACTTTC.

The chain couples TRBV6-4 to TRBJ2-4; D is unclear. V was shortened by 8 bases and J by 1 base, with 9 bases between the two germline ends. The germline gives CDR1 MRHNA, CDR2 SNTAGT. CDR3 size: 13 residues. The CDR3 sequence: CASPQIAKNIQYF. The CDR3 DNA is TGTGCCAGCCCTCAGATCGCCAAAAACATTCAGTACTTC.

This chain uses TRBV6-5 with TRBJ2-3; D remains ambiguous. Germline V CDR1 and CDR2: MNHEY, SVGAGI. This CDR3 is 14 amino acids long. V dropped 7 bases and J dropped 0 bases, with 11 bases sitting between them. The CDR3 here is CASNVPSSTDTQYF. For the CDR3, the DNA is TGTGCCAGCAATGTCCCCTCTAGCACAGATACGCAGTATTTT.

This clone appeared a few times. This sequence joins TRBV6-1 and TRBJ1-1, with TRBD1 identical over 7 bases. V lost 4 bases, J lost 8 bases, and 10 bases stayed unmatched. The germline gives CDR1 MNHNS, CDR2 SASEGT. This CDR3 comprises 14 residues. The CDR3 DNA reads TGTGCCAGCAGTGCTGGGACAGTTAACCCCGAAGCTTTCTTT. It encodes CASSAGTVNPEAFF.

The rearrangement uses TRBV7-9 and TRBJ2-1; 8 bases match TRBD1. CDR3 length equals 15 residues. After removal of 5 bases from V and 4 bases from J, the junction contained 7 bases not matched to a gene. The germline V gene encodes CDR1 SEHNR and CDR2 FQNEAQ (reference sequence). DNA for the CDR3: TGTGCCAGCAGCCTACAGGGGGGCGGATACAATGAGCAGTTCTTC. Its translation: CASSLQGGGYNEQFF.

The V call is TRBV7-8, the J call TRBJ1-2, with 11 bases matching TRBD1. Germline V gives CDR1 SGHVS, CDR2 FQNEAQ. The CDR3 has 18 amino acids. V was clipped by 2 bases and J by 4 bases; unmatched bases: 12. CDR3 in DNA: TGTGCCAGCAGCTTATTGGGGACAGGGGGTGGTAAGGCCTATGGCTACACCTTC. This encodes CASSLLGTGGGKAYGYTF.

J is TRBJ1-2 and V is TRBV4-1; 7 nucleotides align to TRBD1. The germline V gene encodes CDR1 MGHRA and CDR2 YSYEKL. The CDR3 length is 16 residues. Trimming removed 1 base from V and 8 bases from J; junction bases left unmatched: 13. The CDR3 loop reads CASSQGVQGRLVGYTF. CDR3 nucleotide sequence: TGCGCCAGCAGCCAAGGCGTACAGGGGCGCTTGGTGGGCTACACCTTC.

CDR3 nucleotide sequence: TGTGCCAGCAGTTTCCTCGGCCGCGGGGGCGGGGAGCTGTTTTTT. Encoded protein: CASSFLGRGGGELFF. The rearrangement links TRBV6-5 to TRBJ2-2; 7 nucleotides agree with TRBD2. In germline, CDR1 is MNHEY, CDR2 SVGAGI. Germline trimming cut 4 bases from V and 7 bases from J; bases unmatched to any gene: 9. The CDR3 runs 15 residues.

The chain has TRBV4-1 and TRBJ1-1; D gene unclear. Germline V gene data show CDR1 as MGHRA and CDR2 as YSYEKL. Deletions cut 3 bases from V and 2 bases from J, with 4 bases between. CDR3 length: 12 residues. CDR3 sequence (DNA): TGCGCCAGCAGCCAGGGCAACACTGAAGCTTTCTTT. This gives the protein CASSQGNTEAFF.

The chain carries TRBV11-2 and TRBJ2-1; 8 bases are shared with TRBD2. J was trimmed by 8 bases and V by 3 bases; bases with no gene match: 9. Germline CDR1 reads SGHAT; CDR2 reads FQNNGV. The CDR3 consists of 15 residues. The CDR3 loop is CASSFSGTSLDEQFF. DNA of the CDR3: TGTGCCAGCAGCTTTAGCGGGACTTCCCTGGATGAGCAGTTCTTC.

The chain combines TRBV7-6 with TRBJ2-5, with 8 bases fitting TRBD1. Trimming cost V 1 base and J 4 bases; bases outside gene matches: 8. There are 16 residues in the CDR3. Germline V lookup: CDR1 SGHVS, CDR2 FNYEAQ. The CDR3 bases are TGTGCCAGCAGCTTAGTCAGGGGGCTTCGTGGAGAGACCCAGTACTTC. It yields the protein CASSLVRGLRGETQYF.

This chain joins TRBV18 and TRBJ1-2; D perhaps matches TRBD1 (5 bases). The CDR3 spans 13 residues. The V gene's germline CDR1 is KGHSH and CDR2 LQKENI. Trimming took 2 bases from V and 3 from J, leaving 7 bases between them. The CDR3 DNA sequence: TGTGCCAGCTCACCAACAGGACACTATGGCTACACCTTC. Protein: CASSPTGHYGYTF. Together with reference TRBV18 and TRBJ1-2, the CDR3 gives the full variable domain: NAGVMQNPRHLVRRRGQEARLRCSPMKGHSHVYWYRQLPEEGLKFMVYLQKENIIDESGMPKERFSAEFPKEGPSILRIQQVVRGDSAAYFCASSPTGHYGYTFGSGTRLTVV.

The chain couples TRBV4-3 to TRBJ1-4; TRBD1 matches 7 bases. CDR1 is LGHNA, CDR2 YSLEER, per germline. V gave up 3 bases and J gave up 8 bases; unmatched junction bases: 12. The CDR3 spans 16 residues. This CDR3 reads CASSQIIDRVGEKLFF. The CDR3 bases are TGCGCCAGCAGCCAGATAATAGACAGGGTCGGAGAAAAACTGTTTTTT.

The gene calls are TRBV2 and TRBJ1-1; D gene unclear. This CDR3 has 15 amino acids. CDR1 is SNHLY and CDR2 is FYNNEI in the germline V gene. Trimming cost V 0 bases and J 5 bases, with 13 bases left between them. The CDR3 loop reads CASSEALQSNTEAFF. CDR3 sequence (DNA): TGTGCCAGCAGTGAAGCGCTTCAGTCCAATACTGAAGCTTTCTTT.

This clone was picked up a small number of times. CDR3 region: CASSTTGQRTDTQYF. The CDR3, as DNA: TGCGCCAGCAGCACGACAGGGCAGCGCACAGATACGCAGTATTTT. The chain couples TRBV5-1 to TRBJ2-3; TRBD1 matches 7 bases. V trimming: 4 bases; J trimming: 1 base; junction bases outside the gene matches: 6. The CDR3 runs 15 residues. Germline CDR1 reads SGHRS; CDR2 reads YFSETQ.

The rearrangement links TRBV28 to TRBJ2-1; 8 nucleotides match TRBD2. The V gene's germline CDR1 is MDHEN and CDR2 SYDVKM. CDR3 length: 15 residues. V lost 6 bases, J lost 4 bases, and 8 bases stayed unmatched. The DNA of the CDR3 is TGTGCCAGCAGATCCTATACGGGGGGGTACAATGAGCAGTTCTTC. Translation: CASRSYTGGYNEQFF.

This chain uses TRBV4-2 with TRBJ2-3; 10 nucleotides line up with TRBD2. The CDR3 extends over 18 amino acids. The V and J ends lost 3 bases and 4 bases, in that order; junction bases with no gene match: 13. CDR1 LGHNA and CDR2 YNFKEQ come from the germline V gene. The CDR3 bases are TGTGCCAGCAGCCAGGAGCACTACGGGACTAGCGTAGCAGATACGCAGTATTTT. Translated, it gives CASSQEHYGTSVADTQYF.

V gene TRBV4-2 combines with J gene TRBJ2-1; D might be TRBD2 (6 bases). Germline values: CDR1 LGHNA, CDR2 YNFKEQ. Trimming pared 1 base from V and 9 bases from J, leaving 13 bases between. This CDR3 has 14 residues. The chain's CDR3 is CASSQAPSVGEQFF. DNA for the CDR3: TGTGCCAGCAGCCAAGCACCTAGCGTCGGTGAGCAGTTCTTC.

The CDR3 loop is CASRLAGAYEQYF. The CDR3 DNA sequence: TGTGCCAGCAGACTAGCGGGAGCGTACGAGCAGTACTTC. This chain connects TRBV6-1 to TRBJ2-7, with TRBD2 matching over 11 bases. CDR1 is MNHNS, CDR2 SASEGT, per germline. CDR3 length: 13 residues. Trimming at V came to 6 bases and at J to 4 bases, leaving 2 bases not matched to a gene.

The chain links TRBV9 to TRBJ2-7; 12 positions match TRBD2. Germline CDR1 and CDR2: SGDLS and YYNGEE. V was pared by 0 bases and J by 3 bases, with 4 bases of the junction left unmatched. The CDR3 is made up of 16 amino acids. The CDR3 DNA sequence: TGTGCCAGCAGCGTAGGACTAGCGGGAGTTCTCTACGAGCAGTACTTC. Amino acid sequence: CASSVGLAGVLYEQYF.

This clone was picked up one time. The CDR3 loop is CASSLRASAYEQYF. In DNA form, the CDR3 reads TGTGCCAGTAGTCTTCGAGCGTCAGCTTACGAGCAGTACTTC. The genes are TRBV19 and TRBJ2-7; D gene unclear. This CDR3 has 14 residues. V lost 5 bases, J lost 4 bases, and 15 bases lay in between. Germline V CDR1 and CDR2: LNHDA, SQIVND (reference sequence).